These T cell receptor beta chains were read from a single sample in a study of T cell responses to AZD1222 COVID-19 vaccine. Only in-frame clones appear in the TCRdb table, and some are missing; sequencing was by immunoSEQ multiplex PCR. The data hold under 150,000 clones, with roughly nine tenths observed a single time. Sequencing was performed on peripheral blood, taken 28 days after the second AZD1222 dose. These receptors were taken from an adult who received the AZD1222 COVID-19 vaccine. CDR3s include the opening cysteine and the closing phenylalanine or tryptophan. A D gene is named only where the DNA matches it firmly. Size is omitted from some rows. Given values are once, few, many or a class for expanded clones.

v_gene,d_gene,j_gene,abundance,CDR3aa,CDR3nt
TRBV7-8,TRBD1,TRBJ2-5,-,CASSPDRGVVETQYF,TGTGCCAGCAGCCCAGACAGGGGCGTCGTGGAGACCCAGTACTTC
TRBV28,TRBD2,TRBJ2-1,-,CASSITSGGDNEQFF,TGTGCCAGCAGCATTACTAGCGGGGGGGACAATGAGCAGTTCTTC
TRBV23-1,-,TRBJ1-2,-,CASSWDRVINYGYTF,TGCGCCAGCAGTTGGGACCGCGTCATTAACTATGGCTACACCTTC
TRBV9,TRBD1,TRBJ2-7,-,CASSPTGTGRYEQYF,TGTGCCAGCAGCCCCACCGGGACAGGACGCTACGAGCAGTACTTC
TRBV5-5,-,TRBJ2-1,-,CASSLAGNEQFF,TGTGCCAGCAGCTTGGCAGGGAATGAGCAGTTCTTC
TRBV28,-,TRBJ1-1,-,CASSLRNTEAFF,TGTGCCAGCAGTTTGAGGAACACTGAAGCTTTCTTT
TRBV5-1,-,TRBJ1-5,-,CASSLAGGSNQPQHF,TGCGCCAGCAGCTTGGCCGGGGGTAGCAATCAGCCCCAGCATTTT
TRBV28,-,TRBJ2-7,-,CASSSSGFQGAYEQYF,TGTGCCAGCAGCTCATCCGGGTTCCAGGGAGCCTACGAGCAGTACTTC
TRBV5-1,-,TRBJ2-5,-,CASSSGGSPPGQYF,TGCGCCAGCAGCTCGGGGGGCAGCCCGCCGGGCCAGTACTTC
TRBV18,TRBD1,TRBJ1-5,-,CASSDTGDRQPQHF,TGTGCCAGCTCAGATACAGGGGATCGGCAGCCCCAGCATTTT
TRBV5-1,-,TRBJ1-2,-,CASSPGRNYGYTF,TGCGCCAGCAGCCCGGGACGGAACTATGGCTACACCTTC
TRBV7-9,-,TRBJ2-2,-,CASSLAGVYGELFF,TGTGCCAGCAGCTTAGCAGGGGTGTATGGGGAGCTGTTTTTT
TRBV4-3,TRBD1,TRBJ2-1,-,CASSRDRASGEQFF,TGCGCCAGCAGCCGCGACAGGGCGTCCGGTGAGCAGTTCTTC
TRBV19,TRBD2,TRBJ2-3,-,CASSIITSGGARNTQYF,TGTGCCAGTAGTATAATAACTAGCGGGGGGGCCAGAAATACGCAGTATTTT
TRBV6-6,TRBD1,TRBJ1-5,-,CASSRGTGFNQPQHF,TGTGCCAGCAGTCGGGGGACAGGCTTCAATCAGCCCCAGCATTTT
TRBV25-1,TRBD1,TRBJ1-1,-,CASSDGGQGNTEAFF,TGTGCCAGCAGTGATGGAGGACAGGGAAACACTGAAGCTTTCTTT
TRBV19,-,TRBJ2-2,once,CASNFRENTGELFF,TGTGCCAGTAATTTTCGGGAGAACACCGGGGAGCTGTTTTTT
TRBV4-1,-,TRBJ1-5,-,CASSVSRDQPQHF,TGCGCCAGCAGCGTATCCAGGGATCAGCCCCAGCATTTT